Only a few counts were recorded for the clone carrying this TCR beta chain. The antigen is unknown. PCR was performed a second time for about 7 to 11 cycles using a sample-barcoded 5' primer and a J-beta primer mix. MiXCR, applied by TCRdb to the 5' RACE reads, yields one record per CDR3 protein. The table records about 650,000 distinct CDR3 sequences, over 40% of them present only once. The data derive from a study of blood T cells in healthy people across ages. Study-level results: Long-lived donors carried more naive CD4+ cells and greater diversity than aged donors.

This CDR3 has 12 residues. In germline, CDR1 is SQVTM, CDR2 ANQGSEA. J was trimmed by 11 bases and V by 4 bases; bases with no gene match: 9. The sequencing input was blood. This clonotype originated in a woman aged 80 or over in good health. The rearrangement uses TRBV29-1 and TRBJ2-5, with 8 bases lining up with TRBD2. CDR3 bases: TGCAGCGTTGTCGGACTAGCTCTTGAGCAGTACTTC. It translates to CSVVGLALEQYF.